The 22 T cell receptor beta chains listed next were all sequenced from one sample in a study of glioma-infiltrating T cells after dendritic cell vaccination. The sample's time point: after dendritic cell vaccination, including at tumor progression/relapse. Clones were read by immunoSEQ multiplex PCR, and TCRdb kept only the in-frame ones, dropping some. The sample includes more than 20,000 clones, roughly 89% of them seen just once. Sample: blood, taken after dendritic cell vaccination. These receptors were collected from a human donor with glioblastoma.

This clone has just one count. J is TRBJ2-3 and V is TRBV5-1, with D unresolved. V lost 6 bases to trimming and J lost 0 bases, with 17 bases between them. The CDR3 contains 16 residues. Germline V CDR1 and CDR2: SGHRS, YFSETQ. CDR3 protein: CASNLTPGPSTDTQYF. Written as DNA, the CDR3 is TGCGCCAGCAACTTAACCCCAGGTCCCAGCACAGATACGCAGTATTTT.

This chain connects TRBV7-9 to TRBJ2-7; 8 nucleotides match TRBD1. The germline V gene has CDR1 SEHNR and CDR2 FQNEAQ (reference sequence). The CDR3 loop spans 15 amino acids. The V and J ends lost 5 bases and 5 bases, in that order; junction bases with no gene match: 11. The CDR3, as DNA: TGTGCCAGCAGCCACTTCAGGACAGGGAACCACGAGCAGTACTTC. Translating gives CASSHFRTGNHEQYF.

The V call is TRBV14, the J call TRBJ2-1; maybe TRBD2 (7 bases). The V gene lost 5 bases and the J gene lost 4 bases, with 24 bases spanning the gap. The germline V gene has CDR1 SGHDN and CDR2 FVKESK. The CDR3 consists of 18 residues. In nucleotides, the CDR3 is TGTGCCAGCAGCACCCCAGGGGTTACGCGGGGGCCTTACAATGAGCAGTTCTTC. Translating gives CASSTPGVTRGPYNEQFF.

This chain joins TRBV5-4 and TRBJ2-7, with a weak D call TRBD1 (6 bases). Germline V gene lookup returns CDR1 SGHNT and CDR2 YYREEE (reference sequence). The CDR3 spans 13 residues. Trimming stripped 4 bases from V and 4 bases from J, with 12 bases between. The CDR3 bases are TGTGCCAGCAGCCTAGACAGGCGATACGAGCAGTACTTC. Translated: CASSLDRRYEQYF.

V and J are TRBV5-4 and TRBJ2-7; TRBD1 is a possible D gene (5 bases). V was trimmed by 0 bases and J by 3 bases, leaving 10 bases between them. This CDR3 is built from 14 residues. CDR1 and CDR2 from the germline V gene are SGHNT and YYREEE (reference sequence). The CDR3 region is CASSLGQNIYEQYF. The CDR3 coding sequence is TGTGCCAGCAGCTTGGGACAGAATATCTACGAGCAGTACTTC.

The chain links TRBV12-5 to TRBJ2-3; perhaps TRBD2 as D (6 bases). The CDR3 is 18 residues long. The V end lost 2 bases, the J end lost 1 base, and 19 bases lay between the germline ends. CDR1 and CDR2 from the germline V gene are LGHNT and FRNRAP. In DNA form, the CDR3 reads TGTGCTAGTGGTTTGCTATCGCCGGGCAGGGAGGGCACAGATACGCAGTATTTT. Translation: CASGLLSPGREGTDTQYF.

V usage is TRBV27 and J usage is TRBJ1-5, with D perhaps TRBD1 (5 bases). CDR1 and CDR2 from the germline V gene are MNHEY and SMNVEV (reference sequence). This CDR3 has 15 amino acids. Between the trimmed V and J ends, which lost 5 bases and 5 bases, there was a span of 16 bases. The CDR3 loop reads CASSPPSRVHQPQHF. The CDR3, as DNA: TGTGCCAGCAGTCCTCCCTCCAGGGTTCATCAGCCCCAGCATTTT.

The rearrangement joins TRBV11-3 to TRBJ2-5; the match to TRBD2 covers 8 bases. There are 17 residues in the CDR3. V dropped 0 bases and J dropped 2; count of bases not matched to a gene: 8. Per the germline V gene, CDR1 is SGHNT and CDR2 is YENEEA. CDR3 sequence reads: CASSLDLGRGAQETQYF. The CDR3 DNA reads as TGTGCCAGCAGCTTAGATCTAGGGCGGGGGGCGCAAGAGACCCAGTACTTC.

The rearrangement links TRBV2 to TRBJ1-5; a possible D gene is TRBD1 (6 bases). The CDR3 is made up of 14 amino acids. Germline V gives CDR1 SNHLY, CDR2 FYNNEI. V lost 3 bases, J lost 5 bases, and 11 bases lay in between. In DNA, the CDR3 is TGTGCCAGCAGTGAGGGGGGGCGAGATCAGCCCCAGCATTTT. Translated: CASSEGGRDQPQHF.

The chain carries TRBV30 and TRBJ2-4; 7 bases line up with TRBD2. CDR1 is GTSNPN, CDR2 SVGIG, per germline (reference sequence). Unmatched junction bases numbered 2, after V lost 2 bases and J lost 1 base. This CDR3 is 14 amino acids long. The CDR3 here is CAWSSRGAKNIQYF. In nucleotides, the CDR3 is TGTGCCTGGAGTTCGCGGGGGGCCAAAAACATTCAGTACTTC.

The chain joins TRBV6-4 to TRBJ2-3, with 9 nucleotides matching TRBD1. The junction had 5 bases not matched to a gene; V was cut back by 6 bases and J by 1 base. Germline-derived CDR1 and CDR2 are MRHNA and SNTAGT. The CDR3 is made up of 15 amino acids. CDR3 nucleotide sequence: TGTGCCAGCAGCAAGACAGGGGGTGGCACAGATACGCAGTATTTT. Translating it yields CASSKTGGGTDTQYF.

The V call is TRBV30, the J call TRBJ1-5; TRBD1 matches 9 bases. This CDR3 has 15 amino acids. Germline CDR1 reads GTSNPN; CDR2 reads SVGIG (reference sequence). J lost 6 bases, V lost 1 base, and 7 bases had no gene match. The CDR3 sequence is CAWSGPGQGVQPQHF. The CDR3 bases are TGTGCCTGGAGTGGGCCGGGACAGGGCGTTCAGCCCCAGCATTTT.

This clone was detected once. This chain joins TRBV9 and TRBJ2-5; weak D call: TRBD1 (5 bases). CDR1 is SGDLS, CDR2 YYNGEE, per germline. CDR3 size: 15 residues. Trimming removed 0 bases at V and 2 bases at J, with 11 bases between. DNA of the CDR3: TGTGCCAGCAGCGTAGGGGCAGGGCAGCAAGAGACCCAGTACTTC. Translation: CASSVGAGQQETQYF.

The chain joins TRBV7-2 to TRBJ2-1, with 12 bases matching TRBD1. The CDR3 is 14 residues long. The trim removed 7 bases at V and 6 bases at J, leaving 4 bases unmatched. Germline V gene data show CDR1 as SGHTA and CDR2 as FQGNSA. The CDR3 DNA reads TGTGCCAGCACGAGGGACAGGGGGCCCAATGAGCAGTTCTTC. Protein: CASTRDRGPNEQFF.

The CDR3 loop is CASSKLSSGNTIYF. The CDR3 region has the DNA TGTGCCAGCAGTAAACTGAGCTCTGGAAACACCATATATTTT. The genes are TRBV27 and TRBJ1-3; no reliable D call. The CDR3 loop spans 14 amino acids. From germline, CDR1 is MNHEY and CDR2 SMNVEV (reference sequence). Trimming removed 5 bases from V and 0 bases from J, with 8 bases in between.

The chain couples TRBV4-1 to TRBJ2-6; TRBD2 is a possible D gene (5 bases). The germline V gene encodes CDR1 MGHRA and CDR2 YSYEKL. V lost 0 bases and J 1 base, leaving 10 bases between the germline ends. CDR3 size: 17 residues. The CDR3 here is CASSQDGSGSGANVLTF. The CDR3 coding sequence is TGCGCCAGCAGCCAAGATGGATCGGGATCTGGGGCCAACGTCCTGACTTTC.

The gene calls are TRBV7-9 and TRBJ1-2; 10 bases line up with TRBD1. The CDR3 spans 14 residues. The V segment lost 5 bases and the J segment 8 bases; nucleotides outside the gene matches: 8. Germline assignment: CDR1 SEHNR and CDR2 FQNEAQ (reference sequence). DNA for the CDR3: TGTGCCAGCAGCGGGACAGGGGTGTCTTGGGGCTACACCTTC. This sequence encodes CASSGTGVSWGYTF.

The V and J genes are TRBV6-1 and TRBJ1-2; D gene ambiguous. CDR3 length: 13 amino acids. The V end lost 6 bases, the J end lost 1 base, and 9 bases lay between the germline ends. Looked up from germline, CDR1 is MNHNS and CDR2 is SASEGT. The CDR3: CASSTEFNYGYTF. CDR3 DNA sequence: TGTGCCAGCAGCACAGAATTTAACTATGGCTACACCTTC.

This clone was detected only once. The CDR3 nucleotides read TGTGCCTGGGTACCTCTCCGGAGGGGGCTTGGCACTGAAGCTTTCTTT. Its translation: CAWVPLRRGLGTEAFF. The gene calls are TRBV30 and TRBJ1-1; TRBD1 matches at 7 bases. CDR1 GTSNPN and CDR2 SVGIG come from the germline V gene (reference sequence). V lost 5 bases, J lost 4 bases, and 16 bases stayed unmatched. CDR3 size: 16 residues.

The chain uses TRBV25-1 and TRBJ1-4, with D perhaps matching TRBD1 (5 bases). Germline V CDR1 and CDR2: MGHDK, SYGVNS. This CDR3 has 13 residues. V was shortened by 6 bases and J by 3 bases, with 8 bases between the two germline ends. CDR3 in amino acids: CASRGDANEKLFF. The CDR3 DNA reads as TGTGCCAGCAGAGGGGATGCTAATGAAAAACTGTTTTTT.

The chain joins TRBV4-2 to TRBJ1-2; D not certain. Germline assignment: CDR1 LGHNA and CDR2 YNFKEQ. The CDR3 extends over 13 amino acids. V was clipped by 0 bases and J by 6 bases, with 8 bases between them. The CDR3 bases are TGTGCCAGCAGCCAAGATCGGTTGAATGGCTACACCTTC. Its protein product is CASSQDRLNGYTF.

The V and J genes are TRBV6-6 and TRBJ2-1; D not resolved. The CDR3 runs 13 residues. Trimming left V 2 bases short and J 5 bases short, with 7 bases between. Germline V CDR1 and CDR2: MNHNY, SVGAGI (reference sequence). The CDR3: CASSYPGDNEQFF. The DNA of the CDR3 is TGTGCCAGCAGTTACCCCGGTGACAATGAGCAGTTCTTC.